This T cell receptor beta chain was captured by sequencing in a study of CXCR3-negative and CXCR3-positive naive CD8 T cells. For the study at large: For each library, about 1.5 +/- 0.3 million TRB reads were obtained, about 135 million in total.

There are 15 residues in the CDR3. The germline gives CDR1 ENHRY, CDR2 SYGVKD. Turning to this clonotype: Its cognate antigen is unknown.

Broader study findings: Memory CD8+ cells showed much lower diversity, while both naive subsets were comparably high. Similar TRBV-TRBJ usage was seen in naive cells (both CXCR3-negative and CXCR3-positive), but memory cells differed.

The study sorted every CD8+ T cell subset in triplicate at 250,000 to 300,000 cells each. cDNA libraries for TRB were generated by 5' RACE incorporating UMI labels. Each CDR3 protein gets one entry in TCRdb, which reprocessed the 5' RACE reads and gives no DNA. This repertoire comprises about 43,000 distinct CDR3 sequences; its ten largest clones make up around a tenth. The clonotype was recovered from a human donor in good health. Some clones in this sample may be carry-over from other donors' samples. The chain has TRBV10-3 and TRBJ2-1; TCRdb proposes TRBD2, but this gene call is untestable without DNA. Material: memory CD8+ T cells from blood. CDR3 protein: CAISELAGGQNEQFF.